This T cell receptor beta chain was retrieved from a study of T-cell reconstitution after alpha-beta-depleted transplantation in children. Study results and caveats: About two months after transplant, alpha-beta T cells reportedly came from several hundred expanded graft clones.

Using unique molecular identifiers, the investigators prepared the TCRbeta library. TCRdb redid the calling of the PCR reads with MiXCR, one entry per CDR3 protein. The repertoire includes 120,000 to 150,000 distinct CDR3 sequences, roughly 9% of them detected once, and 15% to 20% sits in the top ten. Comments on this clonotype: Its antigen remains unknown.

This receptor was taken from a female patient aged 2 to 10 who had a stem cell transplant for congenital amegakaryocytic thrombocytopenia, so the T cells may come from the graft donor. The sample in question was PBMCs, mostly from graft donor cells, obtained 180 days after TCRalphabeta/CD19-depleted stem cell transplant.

The CDR3 sequence: CASSYSGTRKYPYEQYF. Written as DNA, the CDR3 is TGTGCCAGCAGTTACTCCGGGACTAGAAAATATCCCTACGAGCAGTACTTC. The chain carries TRBV6-5 and TRBJ2-7; 8 bases map to TRBD2. In germline, CDR1 is MNHEY, CDR2 SVGAGI. Unmatched junction bases numbered 9, after V lost 0 bases and J lost 2 bases. There are 17 residues in the CDR3.